Shown below are 12 T cell receptor beta chains from a single sample sequenced in a study of T cell responses to AZD1222 COVID-19 vaccine. Assay: immunoSEQ multiplex PCR; the TCRdb copy retains only in-frame clones and omits some. Here the sample spans fewer than 130,000 clones, about 92% being singletons. The specimen was peripheral blood, collected on day 0 of AZD1222 vaccination. Source of these receptors: an adult in good health.

The chain recombines TRBV19 with TRBJ2-7; 10 bases are shared with TRBD2. CDR3 length equals 13 residues. Germline-derived CDR1 and CDR2 are LNHDA and SQIVND (reference sequence). V gave up 10 bases and J gave up 4 bases; unmatched junction bases: 7. The CDR3 sequence is CATQSGRGYEQYF. DNA for the CDR3: TGTGCCACCCAGAGCGGGAGGGGTTACGAGCAGTACTTC.

V gene TRBV25-1 combines with J gene TRBJ1-1; the match to TRBD1 covers 10 bases. Trimming removed 5 bases from V and 1 base from J; junction bases left unmatched: 10. The germline CDR1 and CDR2 sequences are MGHDK and SYGVNS. The CDR3 length is 17 residues. CDR3 amino acids: CASSFHHGQGENTEAFF. As DNA, the CDR3 is TGTGCCAGCAGTTTTCACCACGGACAGGGGGAGAACACTGAAGCTTTCTTT.

This rearrangement joins TRBV6-5 to TRBJ1-1; possibly TRBD1 for D (5 bases). Trimming took off 5 bases at V and 10 bases at J, with 14 bases between the two ends. The germline V gene has CDR1 MNHEY and CDR2 SVGAGI. There are 12 residues in the CDR3. CDR3 DNA sequence: TGTGCCAGCAGTCCCCCGGGGGTGGGAGCTTTCTTT. It encodes CASSPPGVGAFF.

This clone was picked up one time. This CDR3 reads CASIPPGGRSTGELFF. In DNA, the CDR3 is TGTGCCAGCATACCCCCCGGAGGTCGTAGCACCGGGGAGCTGTTTTTT. The rearrangement joins TRBV7-2 to TRBJ2-2, with a weak D call TRBD2 (5 bases). The CDR3 has 16 residues. Germline CDR1 reads SGHTA; CDR2 reads FQGNSA. The germline V and J ends were trimmed by 7 bases and 4 bases, with 19 bases remaining between them.

The chain combines TRBV10-3 with TRBJ2-5, with D possibly TRBD2 on 5 matching bases. The CDR3 runs to 12 residues. The germline V gene encodes CDR1 ENHRY and CDR2 SYGVKD. Trimming left V 4 bases short and J 5 bases short, with 8 bases between. This chain's CDR3 is CAISAGEETQYF. CDR3 nucleotide sequence: TGTGCCATCAGTGCCGGGGAGGAGACCCAGTACTTC.

This sequence joins TRBV10-3 and TRBJ2-1; D uncertain. The CDR3 loop spans 12 amino acids. The V end lost 2 bases, the J end lost 8 bases, and 7 bases lay between the germline ends. Per germline, CDR1 ENHRY and CDR2 SYGVKD. The CDR3: CAISERRDEQFF. CDR3 bases: TGTGCCATCAGTGAGAGGCGAGATGAGCAGTTCTTC.

The V call is TRBV19, the J call TRBJ1-6, with TRBD1 matching 10 bases. The CDR3 is 13 amino acids. CDR1 and CDR2 from the germline V gene are LNHDA and SQIVND (reference sequence). V lost 7 bases to trimming and J lost 9 bases; unmatched junction nucleotides: 3. CDR3 DNA: TGTGCCAGTACGGGACAGGGGTTTTCACCCCTCCACTTT. Translated, it gives CASTGQGFSPLHF.

The chain joins TRBV28 to TRBJ2-2; no firm D call. V gave up 2 bases and J gave up 5 bases, with 0 bases separating them. The CDR3 totals 11 residues. CDR1 is MDHEN and CDR2 is SYDVKM in the germline V gene. The CDR3 sequence: CASSLTGELFF. The CDR3 nucleotides read TGTGCCAGCAGTTTAACCGGGGAGCTGTTTTTT.

This chain connects TRBV6-2 or TRBV6-3 to TRBJ2-7, with D possibly TRBD2 on 6 matching bases. The CDR3 extends over 15 amino acids. From germline, CDR1 is MNHEY and CDR2 SVGEGT. V dropped 0 bases and J dropped 5 bases, with 14 bases sitting between them. CDR3 loop: CASSYSSRTSNEQYF. CDR3 nucleotide sequence: TGTGCCAGCAGTTACTCGAGTCGCACTAGCAACGAGCAGTACTTC.

The chain recombines TRBV7-3 with TRBJ2-2; D might be TRBD2 (6 bases). Germline V lookup: CDR1 SGHTA, CDR2 FQGTGA. The CDR3 sequence is 14 residues long. V was clipped by 5 bases and J by 3 bases, with 10 bases between them. Written as DNA, the CDR3 is TGTGCCAGCAGCGGGGGGATCGACACCGGGGAGCTGTTTTTT. Protein sequence: CASSGGIDTGELFF.

This clone was observed a single time. The chain joins TRBV6-5 to TRBJ2-7; 7 nucleotides agree with TRBD1. Germline V gene sequence: CDR1 MNHEY, CDR2 SVGAGI. This CDR3 is built from 15 residues. Trimming removed 6 bases from V and 5 bases from J; junction bases left unmatched: 13. CDR3 sequence reads: CASRDRGQLVNEQYF. CDR3 in DNA: TGTGCCAGCAGAGACCGGGGACAGTTAGTAAACGAGCAGTACTTC.

This clone was counted once. The V and J genes are TRBV28 and TRBJ2-3; D is ambiguous. The CDR3 is 16 amino acids. The V end was cut by 6 bases, the J end by 1 base, with 17 bases between. Germline V gene data show CDR1 as MDHEN and CDR2 as SYDVKM. CDR3 residues: CASRGPPGHGTDTQYF. DNA for the CDR3: TGTGCCAGCAGGGGCCCTCCGGGCCATGGCACAGATACGCAGTATTTT.